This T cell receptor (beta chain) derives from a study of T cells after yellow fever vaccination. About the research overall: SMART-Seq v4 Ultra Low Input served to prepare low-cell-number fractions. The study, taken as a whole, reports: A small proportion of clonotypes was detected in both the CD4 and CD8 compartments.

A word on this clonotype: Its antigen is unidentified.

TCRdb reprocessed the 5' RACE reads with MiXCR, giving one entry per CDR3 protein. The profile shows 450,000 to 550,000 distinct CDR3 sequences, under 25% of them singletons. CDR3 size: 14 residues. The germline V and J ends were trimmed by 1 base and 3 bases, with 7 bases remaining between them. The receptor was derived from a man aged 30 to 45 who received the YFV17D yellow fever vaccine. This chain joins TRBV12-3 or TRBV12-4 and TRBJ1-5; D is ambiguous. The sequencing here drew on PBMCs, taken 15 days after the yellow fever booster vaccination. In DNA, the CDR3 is TGTGCCAGCAGTTTAGGTGGGGACAATCAGCCCCAGCATTTT. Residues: CASSLGGDNQPQHF.